A selection of T cell receptor beta chains follows, all from one sample in a study of vaccination effects on CD4 cells after COVID-19. Using immunoSEQ multiplex PCR, the repertoire was profiled, and TCRdb retains in-frame clones only, with some absent. The sample has 20,000 to 25,000 clones; 60% to 70% are singletons. These receptors are not linked to any known antigen. Sample: CD4+ T cells from PBMCs cultured with HCoV-NL63 spike peptides, taken before COVID-19 vaccination. Receptors were obtained from a human donor who received a COVID-19 vaccine. Both conserved end residues are part of each CDR3. The order of the fields is D gene, V gene, J gene, clone size, CDR3 length, CDR3 DNA, CDR3 protein. The D gene is left open where the match is weak. Rows may omit the clone size; those that give it use once, few, many or a size class.

D gene: NA; V gene: TRBV5-6; J gene: TRBJ1-2; clone size: NA; CDR3 length: 14; CDR3 DNA: TGTGCCAGCAGCTTGGAGGGAGGGGCGCGTCTCTACACCTTC; CDR3 protein: CASSLEGGARLYTF
D gene: NA; V gene: TRBV2; J gene: TRBJ1-4; clone size: NA; CDR3 length: 15; CDR3 DNA: TGTGCCAGCAGTCTGACGGGACTCATTGATGAAAAACTGTTTTTT; CDR3 protein: CASSLTGLIDEKLFF
D gene: TRBD2; V gene: TRBV29-1; J gene: TRBJ2-1; clone size: NA; CDR3 length: 13; CDR3 DNA: TGCAGCGTTGGTGCTAGCGGGTACAATGAGCAGTTCTTC; CDR3 protein: CSVGASGYNEQFF
D gene: TRBD2; V gene: TRBV7-2; J gene: TRBJ2-1; clone size: NA; CDR3 length: 14; CDR3 DNA: TGTGCCAGCAGCTTCACTAGCGGGAGCAATGAGCAGTTCTTC; CDR3 protein: CASSFTSGSNEQFF
D gene: NA; V gene: TRBV6-5; J gene: TRBJ1-1; clone size: NA; CDR3 length: 15; CDR3 DNA: TGTGCCAGCAGTTACTCAGGCAGAGGGGCCACTGAAGCTTTCTTT; CDR3 protein: CASSYSGRGATEAFF
D gene: TRBD1; V gene: TRBV19; J gene: TRBJ1-2; clone size: NA; CDR3 length: 14; CDR3 DNA: TGTGCCAGTAGGACGACAGGGTCTAACTATGGCTACACCTTC; CDR3 protein: CASRTTGSNYGYTF
D gene: NA; V gene: TRBV27; J gene: TRBJ2-1; clone size: NA; CDR3 length: 20; CDR3 DNA: TGTGCCAGCAGTTTATCGATCCCCGCAGGGGCCTGGACGACTTACAATGAGCAGTTCTTC; CDR3 protein: CASSLSIPAGAWTTYNEQFF
D gene: TRBD2; V gene: TRBV6-1; J gene: TRBJ2-3; clone size: NA; CDR3 length: 18; CDR3 DNA: TGTGCCAGCAGTGAATTTGGGGGAGGGCCGCTGCGCACAGATACGCAGTATTTT; CDR3 protein: CASSEFGGGPLRTDTQYF
D gene: NA; V gene: TRBV27; J gene: TRBJ2-1; clone size: few; CDR3 length: 14; CDR3 DNA: TGTGCCAGCAGTTTGGGGCTATCACGCAATGAGCAGTTCTTC; CDR3 protein: CASSLGLSRNEQFF
D gene: NA; V gene: TRBV20-1; J gene: TRBJ2-3; clone size: NA; CDR3 length: 11; CDR3 DNA: TGCAGTGCTCACTTCACAGATACGCAGTATTTT; CDR3 protein: CSAHFTDTQYF
D gene: NA; V gene: TRBV6-5; J gene: TRBJ2-1; clone size: NA; CDR3 length: 12; CDR3 DNA: TGTGCCAGCAGAGACTCTTTCAATGAGCAGTTCTTC; CDR3 protein: CASRDSFNEQFF
D gene: NA; V gene: TRBV27; J gene: TRBJ2-7; clone size: NA; CDR3 length: 15; CDR3 DNA: TGTGCCAGCAGTCCCGTTTTATCGCGCAACGACGAGCAGTACTTC; CDR3 protein: CASSPVLSRNDEQYF
D gene: NA; V gene: TRBV25-1; J gene: TRBJ1-6; clone size: NA; CDR3 length: 11; CDR3 DNA: TGTGCCAGCAGTGAGGGCTCACCCCTCCACTTT; CDR3 protein: CASSEGSPLHF
D gene: TRBD2; V gene: TRBV5-1; J gene: TRBJ2-3; clone size: NA; CDR3 length: 14; CDR3 DNA: TGCGCCAGCAGCTTGTCTAGCGGGACAGATACGCAGTATTTT; CDR3 protein: CASSLSSGTDTQYF
D gene: NA; V gene: TRBV11-2; J gene: TRBJ2-1; clone size: once; CDR3 length: 12; CDR3 DNA: TGTGCCAGCAGCCCCTCGACCGGGGTGCAGTTCTTC; CDR3 protein: CASSPSTGVQFF
D gene: NA; V gene: TRBV18; J gene: TRBJ1-1; clone size: NA; CDR3 length: 14; CDR3 DNA: TGTGCCAGCTCTCCAGGGGTGATGAACACTGAAGCTTTCTTT; CDR3 protein: CASSPGVMNTEAFF
D gene: NA; V gene: TRBV2; J gene: TRBJ1-2; clone size: few; CDR3 length: 14; CDR3 DNA: TGTGCCAGCAGCGGAGACATTAACCCCTATGGCTACACCTTC; CDR3 protein: CASSGDINPYGYTF
D gene: NA; V gene: TRBV7-9; J gene: TRBJ2-5; clone size: NA; CDR3 length: 14; CDR3 DNA: TGTGCCAGCAGCTTAATTCAGAAAGAAGAGACCCAGTACTTC; CDR3 protein: CASSLIQKEETQYF
D gene: NA; V gene: TRBV30; J gene: TRBJ1-3; clone size: once; CDR3 length: 14; CDR3 DNA: TGTGCCTGGAGTCAGGGGACCTTAGGAAACACCATATATTTT; CDR3 protein: CAWSQGTLGNTIYF
D gene: TRBD1; V gene: TRBV12-3/TRBV12-4; J gene: TRBJ1-2; clone size: NA; CDR3 length: 13; CDR3 DNA: TGTGCCAGCAGTCCCAGACAGGGGGGTGGCTACACCTTC; CDR3 protein: CASSPRQGGGYTF
D gene: TRBD1; V gene: TRBV27; J gene: TRBJ1-1; clone size: NA; CDR3 length: 16; CDR3 DNA: TGTGCCAGCAGTTTATTAAGGGACAGGCGGAACACTGAAGCTTTCTTT; CDR3 protein: CASSLLRDRRNTEAFF
D gene: TRBD1; V gene: TRBV10-2; J gene: TRBJ1-5; clone size: NA; CDR3 length: 15; CDR3 DNA: TGCGCCAGGATTACGACAGGGGAAGTTAATCAGCCCCAGCATTTT; CDR3 protein: CARITTGEVNQPQHF